The rows below give T cell receptor beta chains drawn from one sample of a study of blood T cell repertoires in COVID-19. Here immunoSEQ multiplex PCR was the method, and the copy in TCRdb shows in-frame clones only, minus some. The sample yields 150,000 or so clones, around 82% seen once. Source material: peripheral blood. These receptors all stem from a man aged 55 to 69 with COVID-19, enrolled during active disease. The CDR3 runs from the conserved cysteine through the conserved F or W. Each record gives: J gene, clone size, V gene, D gene, CDR3 DNA, CDR3 protein. D genes are given only for firm matches. Rows give clone size only sometimes, using once, few, many, or a class for an expanded clone.

>TRBJ2-1|.|TRBV9|TRBD2
TGTGCCAGCAGCCCCCATCTGGCGGGAGGGTACAATGAGCAGTTCTTC
CASSPHLAGGYNEQFF
>TRBJ2-7|.|TRBV28|.
TGTGCCAGCAGGACCGGGACACTATACGAGCAGTACTTC
CASRTGTLYEQYF
>TRBJ1-1|.|TRBV4-2|TRBD1
TGTGCCAGCAGCCAAGCCGGGACAGAGAACACTGAAGCTTTCTTT
CASSQAGTENTEAFF
>TRBJ1-5|.|TRBV19|TRBD1
TGTGCCAGTAGCCAGGACAGGGGTTATCAGCCCCAGCATTTT
CASSQDRGYQPQHF
>TRBJ2-2|once|TRBV5-1|.
TGCGCCAGCAGCCCGGGGGGCAGCCAAGCAAACGGGGAGCTGTTTTTT
CASSPGGSQANGELFF
>TRBJ2-3|once|TRBV5-6|TRBD1
TGTGCCAGCAGCAGGGACAGGGGAGTCTCAGATACGCAGTATTTT
CASSRDRGVSDTQYF
>TRBJ2-3|.|TRBV4-2|TRBD2
TGTGCCAGCAGCCGGGAGGTTAGCGGGGGGACAGATACGCAGTATTTT
CASSREVSGGTDTQYF
>TRBJ1-3|.|TRBV29-1|.
TGCAGCGTTGAAGGGGAACGGAGCAGAGGGTCTGGAAACACCATATATTTT
CSVEGERSRGSGNTIYF
>TRBJ2-1|.|TRBV9|TRBD1
TGTGCCAGCAGCACTCGGGACAGGGGGAACAATGAGCAGTTCTTC
CASSTRDRGNNEQFF
>TRBJ1-4|.|TRBV7-8|.
TGTGCCAGCAGCCCGCGGACAGAGCTTAATGAAAAACTGTTTTTT
CASSPRTELNEKLFF
>TRBJ1-4|.|TRBV19|TRBD1
TGTGCCAGTGGGGACAGGGGTGAAAAACTGTTTTTT
CASGDRGEKLFF
>TRBJ1-1|once|TRBV6-6|.
TGTGCCAGCATCAGGGGTCAGGGCGGCACTGAAGCTTTCTTT
CASIRGQGGTEAFF
>TRBJ1-4|once|TRBV5-5|TRBD1
TGTGCCAGCAGCCTATTTTCGGACAGGGGTAGAGAAAAACTGTTTTTT
CASSLFSDRGREKLFF
>TRBJ2-7|.|TRBV11-1|.
TGTGCCAGCGCATCAGGAGGGGCTAAATACGAGCAGTACTTC
CASASGGAKYEQYF
>TRBJ1-4|.|TRBV6-5|TRBD1
TGTGCCAGCAGTCCAGGGGGCGCGGCTAATGAAAAACTGTTTTTT
CASSPGGAANEKLFF
>TRBJ1-2|once|TRBV7-2|.
TGTGCCAGCAGCTTAAATCCGGGGAGCGGAAGCTATGGCTACACCTTC
CASSLNPGSGSYGYTF
>TRBJ2-1|.|TRBV9|.
TGTGCCAGCAGCGTAGGGGGGGCCGGCGGGAGTGACAATGAGCAGTTCTTC
CASSVGGAGGSDNEQFF
>TRBJ2-3|.|TRBV7-2|TRBD2
TGTGCCACCAACCCACTAGCGGGAAGCACAGATACGCAGTATTTT
CATNPLAGSTDTQYF
>TRBJ1-1|.|TRBV18|.
TGTGCCAGCTCACCGGTCGTAGCTACGGGCACTGAAGCTTTCTTT
CASSPVVATGTEAFF
>TRBJ2-5|.|TRBV19|.
TGTGCCAGTAGTGTCCTAGACCCATCAACTAGCAAAGAGACCCAGTACTTC
CASSVLDPSTSKETQYF
>TRBJ1-3|once|TRBV29-1|.
TGCAGCGTTGACGGGGGGCACATTGGCACCATATATTTT
CSVDGGHIGTIYF
>TRBJ2-3|.|TRBV5-1|TRBD1
TGCGCCAGCAGCTTAGGAGGGGACAGGGCAGATACGCAGTATTTT
CASSLGGDRADTQYF
>TRBJ2-7|.|TRBV11-3|.
TGTGCCAGCAGCTTAATGCGCGTTTCCTACGAGCAGTACTTC
CASSLMRVSYEQYF
>TRBJ1-4|once|TRBV7-9|TRBD1
TGTGCCAGCAGCCTGGGACAGGGAGGAACTAATGAAAAACTGTTTTTT
CASSLGQGGTNEKLFF